Relative to its sample, the clone carrying this TCR beta chain is medium-sized. This sample is part of a study of OX40 agonist ivuxolimab in advanced cancers. Overall study: Across the patients, intravenous ivuxolimab was delivered every 2 weeks at 0.01 to 10 mg/kg.

Only in-frame clones appear in the TCRdb table, and some are missing; sequencing was by immunoSEQ multiplex PCR. The table shows 70,000 to 95,000 clones, with almost 90% occurring only once. The CDR3 runs 13 residues. This TCR derives from an adult with an advanced solid tumor such as melanoma, head and neck, liver or kidney cancer. The gene calls are TRBV21-1 and TRBJ2-3; the table's D call of TRBD2 was not tested on the DNA. TRBV21-1 is given as a pseudogene. Specimen: CD4+ or CD8+ T cells sorted from blood, collected in a trial of the OX40 agonist ivuxolimab. The CDR3 sequence is CASKRAGGDTQYF. CDR3 nucleotides: TGTGCCAGCAAACGAGCGGGAGGGGATACGCAGTATTTT.